This TCR beta chain was identified during a study of monozygotic twins with inflammatory bowel disease. Total RNA, at roughly 3.5 ug, went into every TCR library. TCRdb re-called the 5' RACE reads; every CDR3 protein appears as one record, without DNA. This listing includes 350,000 to 500,000 distinct CDR3 sequences. Study-wide results and limits: Healthy twins showed more clonotype sharing with others than IBD patients, especially patients with disease activity. Immunosuppressive treatments differing between patients may have added repertoire variability.

About this clonotype: Its specificity is unknown.

Source material: blood. The source of this sequence is a human donor with ulcerative colitis or Crohn's disease, or a healthy co-twin of an affected twin (not recorded which).

CDR3 sequence reads: CASSEGAAGSRAFF. V gene TRBV9 combines with J gene TRBJ1-1; no DNA is available, so the TRBD1 call from TCRdb remains unchecked. This CDR3 spans 14 amino acids. Germline V CDR1 and CDR2: SGDLS, YYNGEE.